This T cell receptor (beta chain) was sequenced for a study of cytomegalovirus exposure and HLA in healthy donors. The PCR was carried out with 60 Vbeta primers and 13 Jbeta primers. Sequencing used immunoSEQ multiplex PCR; TCRdb keeps in-frame clones, though not all of them. The sample includes roughly 76,000 clones, 80% to 90% of them seen just once. Whole-study findings and limits: Roughly uniform depth of sequencing across donors was assumed in presence/absence analyses.

Of note for this clone: No antigen is known for it.

The sequenced sample was PBMCs. This receptor was obtained from a woman between 25 and 40 years old in good health and CMV-seronegative.

The CDR3 DNA reads as TGCGCCAGCAGCCAACCATCCGGCAGGGAGGCCTATGGCTACACCTTC. Protein: CASSQPSGREAYGYTF. V and J are TRBV4-1 and TRBJ1-2; weak D call: TRBD1 (5 bases). Germline CDR1 and CDR2: MGHRA and YSYEKL. This CDR3 is built from 16 residues. V was shortened by 2 bases and J by 4 bases, with 17 bases between the two germline ends.